This T cell receptor (beta chain) appears in the sequencing data of a study of high-grade serous ovarian cancer treatment subgroups. Using immunoSEQ multiplex PCR, the repertoire was profiled, and TCRdb retains in-frame clones only, with some absent. This sample has about 2,800 clones, with about 77% found just once. Comment on this clone: No antigen is known for it.

Findings and caveats of the study: Same-patient tumor repertoires overlapped at roughly 0.1 to 0.85; different patients barely overlapped.

The tumor samples were collected prior to definitive surgery or chemotherapy. Germline CDR1 and CDR2: LGHNT and FRNRAP. The trim removed 8 bases at V and 9 bases at J, leaving 13 bases unmatched. The CDR3 sequence is 14 residues long. The sample taken for sequencing was tumor tissue. The genes are TRBV12-5 and TRBJ2-5; 9 positions agree with TRBD2. The sequence was collected from a human donor with high-grade serous ovarian cancer. The CDR3: CASSLGSGGWAQYF. CDR3 sequence (DNA): TGTGCTAGTTCCCTGGGGAGCGGGGGGTGGGCCCAGTACTTC. The entire variable domain, with the rest obtained from reference TRBV12-5 and TRBJ2-5, is as follows: DARVTQTPRHKVTEMGQEVTMRCQPILGHNTVFWYRQTMMQGLELLAYFRNRAPLDDSGMPKDRFSAEMPDATLATLKIQPSEPRDSAVYFCASSLGSGGWAQYFGPGTRLLVL.